The subject of this entry is one TCR beta chain. This clone was observed a handful of times. Its antigen remains undetermined. Per-base qualities were not stored, and no clone one base away is much larger. The data originate from a study of radiotherapy plus CTLA-4 blockade in lung cancer (dated by TCRdb to the late 2010s). Regarding the research as a whole: Among the enrolled patients, about 19% had an objective response, and about 31% reached disease control. Study-wide conclusions, independent of this receptor: Early dynamic changes in blood T cell clones, together with increased serum interferon-beta after radiation, were reported as the strongest predictors of response. After treatment with radiotherapy and ipilimumab, TCR clones that originated in tumors expanded in peripheral blood.

Libraries were prepared through the immunoSEQ multiplex PCR assay. In TCRdb, the immuneACCESS table is reduced to in-frame sequences with V and J assigned. These tables do not hold every clone; where another copy was compared, an unresolved V gene accounts for under half, and the others remain unexplained. The table for this sample lists about 43,000 clones; approximately 67% of them were counted only once. 20% to 25% of the sample is taken by the ten largest. The study tested focal radiation therapy combined with CTLA-4 blockade (ipilimumab) in patients with chemo-refractory metastatic non-small-cell lung cancer. Deletion took 4 bases off V and 1 base off J, with a span of 7 bases between the germline ends. The CDR3 has 12 amino acids, counting the end cysteine and phenylalanine. The read is trimmed to its CDR3 DNA, 36 bases read in frame from base 1. CDR1 and CDR2 (SQVTM, ANQGSEA) derive from the germline V gene.

This specimen consisted of peripheral blood, obtained from a patient treated with radiotherapy plus ipilimumab. The receptor comes from a human donor with non-small cell lung cancer who had a partial response to radiotherapy plus ipilimumab. The chain is encoded by TRBV29-1 joined to TRBJ1-2; TRBD1 might be the D gene, on 5 matching bases. The CDR3 sequence is CSVGQFNYGYTF. The DNA sequence is given as TGCAGCGTTGGACAGTTTAACTATGGCTACACCTTC.